One and the same sample provided the 11 T cell receptor beta chains below, sequenced in a study of T cell responses to AZD1222 COVID-19 vaccine. Using immunoSEQ multiplex PCR, the repertoire was profiled, and TCRdb retains in-frame clones only, with some absent. The sample carries about 130,000 clones, around 90% recorded once. The sample consisted of peripheral blood, taken on day 0 of AZD1222 vaccination. These receptors were collected from an adult in good health.

The CDR3 DNA reads TGTGCCTGGACCCCGGGACACCTCTCCTACGAGCAGTACTTC. Translating it yields CAWTPGHLSYEQYF. The V and J genes are TRBV30 and TRBJ2-7; maybe TRBD1 (6 bases). Germline loops: CDR1 GTSNPN, CDR2 SVGIG (reference sequence). The CDR3 runs to 14 residues. The germline V and J ends were trimmed by 4 bases and 0 bases, with 13 bases remaining between them.

CDR3 loop: CSVEGISYEQYF. The CDR3 DNA reads as TGCAGCGTTGAGGGAATCTCCTACGAGCAGTACTTC. The chain is built from TRBV29-1 and TRBJ2-7; D is unclear. Trimming took off 3 bases at V and 0 bases at J, with 6 bases between the two ends. Germline-derived CDR1 and CDR2 are SQVTM and ANQGSEA. This CDR3 region has 12 residues.

This chain joins TRBV9 and TRBJ1-4; a possible D gene is TRBD1 (6 bases). The CDR3 is made up of 15 amino acids. Trimming stripped 1 base from V and 2 bases from J, with 9 bases between. Germline V gene sequence: CDR1 SGDLS, CDR2 YYNGEE. In DNA, the CDR3 is TGTGCCAGCAGCGTATTAGGGGGGACTAATGAAAAACTGTTTTTT. Protein product: CASSVLGGTNEKLFF.

The V call is TRBV10-3, the J call TRBJ1-3, with 8 bases identical to TRBD1. Germline CDR1 ENHRY, CDR2 SYGVKD. V trimming: 5 bases; J trimming: 0 bases; junction bases outside the gene matches: 9. The CDR3 extends over 17 amino acids. The CDR3 DNA reads as TGTGCCATCAGTCGGGGGGGACAGGCTCTCTCTGGAAACACCATATATTTT. Amino acid sequence: CAISRGGQALSGNTIYF.

The chain couples TRBV7-2 to TRBJ1-3; D is ambiguous. The CDR3 is 15 amino acids. Germline V gene sequence: CDR1 SGHTA, CDR2 FQGNSA. V shed 2 bases and J shed 3 bases, with 11 bases lying between them. For the CDR3, the DNA is TGTGCCAGCAGCTTAACGGATATTGTTGGAAACACCATATATTTT. It codes for CASSLTDIVGNTIYF.

The chain couples TRBV4-2 to TRBJ1-6, with 11 bases fitting TRBD1. The CDR3 length is 16 residues. CDR1 is LGHNA and CDR2 is YNFKEQ in the germline V gene. V lost 0 bases, J lost 8 bases, and 3 bases stayed unmatched. CDR3 nucleotide sequence: TGTGCCAGCAGCCAAGAGGGGGACAGGGGGTATTCACCCCTCCACTTT. It is translated as CASSQEGDRGYSPLHF.

This clone was recorded a few times. DNA of the CDR3: TGTGCCAGCAGGGCAGGGGCGATGTCTGGTGCGCAGTATTTT. Residues: CASRAGAMSGAQYF. The chain combines TRBV2 with TRBJ2-3, with D tentatively TRBD1 (6 bases). CDR1 and CDR2 from the germline V gene are SNHLY and FYNNEI. The V gene lost 6 bases and the J gene lost 10 bases, with 20 bases spanning the gap. The CDR3 runs to 14 residues.

The chain uses TRBV27 and TRBJ1-5; D gene ambiguous. Germline CDR1 MNHEY, CDR2 SMNVEV (reference sequence). CDR3 length: 13 amino acids. Deletions cut 0 bases from V and 6 bases from J, with 6 bases between. CDR3 nucleotide sequence: TGTGCCAGCAGTTTATCGACAAGTCAGCCCCAGCATTTT. Translating it yields CASSLSTSQPQHF.

The chain recombines TRBV2 with TRBJ1-2; D ambiguous. With 6 bases removed from V and 0 bases from J, the gap between germline ends came to 14 bases. The CDR3 is 15 amino acids. The germline V gene encodes CDR1 SNHLY and CDR2 FYNNEI. The CDR3 reads CASSDLHSANYGYTF. CDR3 sequence (DNA): TGTGCCAGCAGCGACCTACACAGCGCTAACTATGGCTACACCTTC. Based on the CDR3 plus reference TRBV2 and TRBJ1-2, the full variable domain is EPEVTQTPSHQVTQMGQEVILRCVPISNHLYFYWYRQILGQKVEFLVSFYNNEISEKSEIFDDQFSVERPDGSNFTLKIRSTKLEDSAMYFCASSDLHSANYGYTFGSGTRLTVV.

This clone has only one observation. V and J are TRBV7-2 and TRBJ1-5; D perhaps matches TRBD1 (5 bases). The CDR3 is made up of 16 amino acids. Trimming shortened V by 3 bases and J by 2 bases, and 14 bases separated the two germline ends. Germline lookup yields CDR1 SGHTA and CDR2 FQGNSA. CDR3 DNA sequence: TGTGCCAGCAGCTTCCACCATGCCAGGGGCAATCAGCCCCAGCATTTT. Its protein is CASSFHHARGNQPQHF.

This clone showed up just once. The V call is TRBV30, the J call TRBJ2-3; the D call may be TRBD1 or TRBD2 (5 bases each). Trimming shortened V by 5 bases and J by 0 bases, and 15 bases separated the two germline ends. The germline V gene encodes CDR1 GTSNPN and CDR2 SVGIG (reference sequence). The CDR3 consists of 15 residues. CDR3 loop: CAWGAPGVSTDTQYF. The CDR3 nucleotides read TGTGCCTGGGGGGCCCCCGGGGTTAGCACAGATACGCAGTATTTT.